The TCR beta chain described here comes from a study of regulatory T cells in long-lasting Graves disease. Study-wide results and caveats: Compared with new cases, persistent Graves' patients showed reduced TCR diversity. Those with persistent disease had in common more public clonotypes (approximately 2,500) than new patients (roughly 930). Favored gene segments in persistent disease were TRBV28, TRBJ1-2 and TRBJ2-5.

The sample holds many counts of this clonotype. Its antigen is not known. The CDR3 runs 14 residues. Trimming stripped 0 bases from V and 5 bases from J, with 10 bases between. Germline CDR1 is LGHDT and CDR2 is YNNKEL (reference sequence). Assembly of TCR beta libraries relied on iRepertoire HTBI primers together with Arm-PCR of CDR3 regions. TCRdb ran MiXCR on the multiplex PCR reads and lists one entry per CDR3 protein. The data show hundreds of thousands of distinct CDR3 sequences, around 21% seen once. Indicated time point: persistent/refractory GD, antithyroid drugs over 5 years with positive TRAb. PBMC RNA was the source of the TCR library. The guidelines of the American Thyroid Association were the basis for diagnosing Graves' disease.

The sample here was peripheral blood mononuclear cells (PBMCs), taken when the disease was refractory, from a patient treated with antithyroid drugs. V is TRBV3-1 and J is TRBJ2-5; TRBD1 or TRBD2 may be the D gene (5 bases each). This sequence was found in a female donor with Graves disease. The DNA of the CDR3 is TGTGCCAGCAGCCAAGATAGAGGGGAGGAGACCCAGTACTTC. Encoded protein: CASSQDRGEETQYF.